This entry describes one T cell receptor (beta chain). This specimen comes from a study of identical twins. TCRdb redid the calling of the 5' RACE reads with MiXCR, one entry per CDR3 protein. In the table there are 520,000 or so distinct CDR3 sequences, 22% of which are singletons. Germline CDR1 SGHAT, CDR2 FQNNGV. J gave up 10 bases and V 6 bases, and 3 bases lay outside the gene matches. The CDR3 length is 11 residues. These data also formed part of another study, on T cells expressing NK-cell markers.

The TCR was taken from a woman between 18 and 29 years old in good health. The chain is built from TRBV11-2 and TRBJ2-1; TRBD2 matches 7 bases. The sample consisted of CD4+ T cells sorted from blood. In DNA, the CDR3 is TGTGCCAGCAGTCGTAGCGGGGAGCAGTTCTTC. Translating gives CASSRSGEQFF.